This entry describes one TCR beta chain. Its antigen is still unknown. This entry comes from a study of lymphopenia after photon versus proton radiotherapy. Clones were sequenced by immunoSEQ multiplex PCR, and TCRdb holds only the in-frame ones, with some missing. The repertoire holds more than 25,000 clones, with roughly four fifths as singletons. Whole-study findings and limits: Photon-treated patients lost naive T cells and TCR diversity; proton-treated stayed stable. Only patients who died were analyzed for survival; proton advantage is unproven. After lymphocyte nadir, photon-treated repertoires showed oligoclonal expansion, especially CD8+ Temra. Post-nadir TCR diversity decline inversely tracked overall survival among those who died.

The CDR3 totals 15 residues. Deletions cut 5 bases from V and 0 bases from J, with 12 bases between. The V gene's germline CDR1 is MNHEY and CDR2 SMNVEV (reference sequence). The material was peripheral blood, obtained from a patient treated with photon-based radiotherapy. The chain couples TRBV27 to TRBJ2-3, with D unresolved. This TCR derives from a woman aged 50 to 60 with pancreatic cancer. CDR3 sequence reads: CASSLGSWSTDTQYF. In DNA, the CDR3 is TGTGCCAGCAGTCTCGGCTCCTGGAGCACAGATACGCAGTATTTT.